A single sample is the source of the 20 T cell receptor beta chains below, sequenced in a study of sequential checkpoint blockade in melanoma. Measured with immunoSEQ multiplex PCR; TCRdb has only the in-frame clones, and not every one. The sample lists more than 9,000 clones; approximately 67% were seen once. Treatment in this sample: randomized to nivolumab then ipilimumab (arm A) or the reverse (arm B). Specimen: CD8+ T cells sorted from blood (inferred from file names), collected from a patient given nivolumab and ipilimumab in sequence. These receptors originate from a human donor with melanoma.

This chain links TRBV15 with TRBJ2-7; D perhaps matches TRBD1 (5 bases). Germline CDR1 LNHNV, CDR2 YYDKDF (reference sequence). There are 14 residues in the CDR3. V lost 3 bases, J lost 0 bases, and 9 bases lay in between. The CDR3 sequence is CATSRDNPSYEQYF. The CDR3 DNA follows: TGTGCCACCAGCAGGGACAACCCCTCCTACGAGCAGTACTTC.

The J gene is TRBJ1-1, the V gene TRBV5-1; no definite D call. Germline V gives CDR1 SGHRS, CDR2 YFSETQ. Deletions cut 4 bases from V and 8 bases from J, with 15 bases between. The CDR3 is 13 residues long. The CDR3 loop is CASSERTYAEAFF. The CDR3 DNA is TGCGCCAGCAGCGAGAGGACTTACGCCGAAGCTTTCTTT.

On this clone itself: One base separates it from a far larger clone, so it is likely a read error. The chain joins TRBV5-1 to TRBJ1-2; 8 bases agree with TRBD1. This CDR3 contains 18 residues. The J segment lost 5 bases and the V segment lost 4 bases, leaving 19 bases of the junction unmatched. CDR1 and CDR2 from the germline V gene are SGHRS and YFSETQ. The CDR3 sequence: CASSLGQGLSSLTYGYTF. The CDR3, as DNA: TGCGCCAGCAGCCTAGGACAGGGCCTAAGTAGCCTTACATATGGCTACACCTTC.

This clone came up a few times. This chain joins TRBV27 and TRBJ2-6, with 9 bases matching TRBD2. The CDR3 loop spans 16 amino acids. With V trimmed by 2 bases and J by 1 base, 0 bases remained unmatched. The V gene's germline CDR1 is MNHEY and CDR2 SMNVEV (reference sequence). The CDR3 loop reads CASSLLAGSGANVLTF. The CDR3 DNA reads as TGTGCCAGCAGTTTACTAGCGGGATCTGGGGCCAACGTCCTGACTTTC.

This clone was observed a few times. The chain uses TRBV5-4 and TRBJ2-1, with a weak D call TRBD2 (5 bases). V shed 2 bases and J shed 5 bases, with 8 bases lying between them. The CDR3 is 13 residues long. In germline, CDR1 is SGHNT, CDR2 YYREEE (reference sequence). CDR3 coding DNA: TGTGCCAGCAGCTTCGGGCGGGACAATGAGCAGTTCTTC. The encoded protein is CASSFGRDNEQFF.

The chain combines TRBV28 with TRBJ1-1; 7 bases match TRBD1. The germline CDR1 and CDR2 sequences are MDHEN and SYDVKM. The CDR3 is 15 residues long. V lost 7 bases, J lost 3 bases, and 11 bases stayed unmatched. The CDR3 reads CASKDQLDRDTEAFF. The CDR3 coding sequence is TGTGCCAGCAAGGACCAACTTGACAGGGACACTGAAGCTTTCTTT.

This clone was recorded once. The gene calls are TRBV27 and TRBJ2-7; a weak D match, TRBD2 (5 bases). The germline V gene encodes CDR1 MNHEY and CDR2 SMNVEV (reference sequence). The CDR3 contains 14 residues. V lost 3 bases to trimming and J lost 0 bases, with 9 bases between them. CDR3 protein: CASSFLGSSYEQYF. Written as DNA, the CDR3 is TGTGCCAGCAGTTTCCTAGGGAGCTCCTACGAGCAGTACTTC.

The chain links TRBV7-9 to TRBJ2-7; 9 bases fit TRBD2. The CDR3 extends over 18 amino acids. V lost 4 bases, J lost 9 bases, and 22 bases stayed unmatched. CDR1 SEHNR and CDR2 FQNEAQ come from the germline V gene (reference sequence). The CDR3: CASSSQTELAGDYEGQYF. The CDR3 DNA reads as TGTGCCAGCAGCTCCCAGACTGAGTTAGCGGGGGATTACGAGGGGCAGTACTTC.

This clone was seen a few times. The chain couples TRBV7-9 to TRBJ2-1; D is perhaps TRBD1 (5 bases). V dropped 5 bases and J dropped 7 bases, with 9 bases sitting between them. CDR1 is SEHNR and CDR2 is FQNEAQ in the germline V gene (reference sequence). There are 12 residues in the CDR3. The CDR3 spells CASSVRGNEQFF. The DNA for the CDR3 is TGTGCCAGCAGCGTAAGGGGTAATGAGCAGTTCTTC. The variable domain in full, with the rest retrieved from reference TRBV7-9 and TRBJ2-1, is DTGVSQNPRHKITKRGQNVTFRCDPISEHNRLYWYRQTLGQGPEFLTYFQNEAQLEKSRLLSDRFSAERPKGSFSTLEIQRTEQGDSAMYLCASSVRGNEQFFGPGTRLTVL.

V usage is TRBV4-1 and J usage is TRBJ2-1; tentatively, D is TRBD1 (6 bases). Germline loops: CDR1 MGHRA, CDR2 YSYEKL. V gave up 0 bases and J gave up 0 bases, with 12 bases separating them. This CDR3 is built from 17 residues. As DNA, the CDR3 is TGCGCCAGCAGCCAAGATGGGGGCCGAAGCTCCTACAATGAGCAGTTCTTC. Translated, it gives CASSQDGGRSSYNEQFF.

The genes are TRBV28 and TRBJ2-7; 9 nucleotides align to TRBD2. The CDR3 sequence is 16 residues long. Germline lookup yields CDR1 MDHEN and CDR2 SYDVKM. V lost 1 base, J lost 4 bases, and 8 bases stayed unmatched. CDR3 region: CASSLLGSGSQYEQYF. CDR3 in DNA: TGTGCCAGCAGTTTATTGGGTAGCGGGAGCCAATACGAGCAGTACTTC.

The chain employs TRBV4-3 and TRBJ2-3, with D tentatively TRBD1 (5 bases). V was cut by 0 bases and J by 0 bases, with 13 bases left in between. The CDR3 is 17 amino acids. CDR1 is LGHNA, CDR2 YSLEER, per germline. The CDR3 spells CASSQDPPAGSTDTQYF. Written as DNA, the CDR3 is TGCGCCAGCAGCCAAGATCCCCCGGCAGGGAGCACAGATACGCAGTATTTT.

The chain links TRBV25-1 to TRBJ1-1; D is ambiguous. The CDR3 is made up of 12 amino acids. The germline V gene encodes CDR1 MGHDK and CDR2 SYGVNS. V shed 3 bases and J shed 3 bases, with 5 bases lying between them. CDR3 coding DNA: TGTGCCAGCAGTGAGCGCTACACTGAAGCTTTCTTT. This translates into CASSERYTEAFF.

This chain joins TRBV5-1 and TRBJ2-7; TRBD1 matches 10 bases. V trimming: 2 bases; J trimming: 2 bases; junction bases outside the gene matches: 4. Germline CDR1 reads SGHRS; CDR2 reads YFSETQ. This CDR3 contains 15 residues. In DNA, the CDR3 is TGCGCCAGCAGCTTCGGGACAGGGGCCCCCTACGAGCAGTACTTC. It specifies CASSFGTGAPYEQYF.

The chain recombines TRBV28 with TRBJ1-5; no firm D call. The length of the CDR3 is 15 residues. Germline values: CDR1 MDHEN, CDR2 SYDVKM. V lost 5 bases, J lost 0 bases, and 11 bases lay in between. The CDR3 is CASSPPTPSNQPQHF. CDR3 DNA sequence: TGTGCCAGCAGTCCGCCAACACCTAGCAATCAGCCCCAGCATTTT. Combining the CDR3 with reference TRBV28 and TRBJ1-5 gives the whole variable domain DVKVTQSSRYLVKRTGEKVFLECVQDMDHENMFWYRQDPGLGLRLIYFSYDVKMKEKGDIPEGYSVSREKKERFSLILESASTNQTSMYLCASSPPTPSNQPQHFGDGTRLSIL.

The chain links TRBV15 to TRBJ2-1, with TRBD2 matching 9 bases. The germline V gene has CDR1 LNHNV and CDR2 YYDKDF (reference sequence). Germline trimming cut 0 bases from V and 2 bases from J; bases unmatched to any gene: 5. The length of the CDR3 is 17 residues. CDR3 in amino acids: CATSREDAGGPYNEQFF. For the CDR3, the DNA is TGTGCCACCAGCAGAGAAGATGCGGGAGGGCCCTACAATGAGCAGTTCTTC.

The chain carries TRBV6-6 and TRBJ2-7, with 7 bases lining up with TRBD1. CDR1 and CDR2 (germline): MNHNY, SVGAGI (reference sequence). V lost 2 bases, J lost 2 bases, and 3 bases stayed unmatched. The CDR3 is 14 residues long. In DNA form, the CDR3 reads TGTGCCAGCAGTTACGAGCAGGGGGCCTACGAGCAGTACTTC. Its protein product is CASSYEQGAYEQYF.

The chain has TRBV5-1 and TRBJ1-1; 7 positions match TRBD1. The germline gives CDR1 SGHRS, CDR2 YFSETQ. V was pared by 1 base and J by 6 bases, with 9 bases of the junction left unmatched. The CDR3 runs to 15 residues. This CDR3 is CASSLRLEGAAEAFF. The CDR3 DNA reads TGCGCCAGCAGCTTGAGGTTAGAGGGGGCAGCTGAAGCTTTCTTT. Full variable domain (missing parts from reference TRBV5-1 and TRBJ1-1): KAGVTQTPRYLIKTRGQQVTLSCSPISGHRSVSWYQQTPGQGLQFLFEYFSETQRNKGNFPGRFSGRQFSNSRSEMNVSTLELGDSALYLCASSLRLEGAAEAFFGQGTRLTVV.

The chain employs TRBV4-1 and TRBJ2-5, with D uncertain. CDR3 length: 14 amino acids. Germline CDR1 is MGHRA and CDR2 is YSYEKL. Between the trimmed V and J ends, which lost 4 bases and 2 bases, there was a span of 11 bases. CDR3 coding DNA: TGCGCCAGCAGCCCTCGGCAGGTGCAAGAGACCCAGTACTTC. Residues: CASSPRQVQETQYF.

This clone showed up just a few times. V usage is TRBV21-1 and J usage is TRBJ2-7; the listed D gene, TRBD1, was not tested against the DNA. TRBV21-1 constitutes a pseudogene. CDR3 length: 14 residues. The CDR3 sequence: CASSKTTVSYEQYF. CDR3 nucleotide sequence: TGTGCCAGCAGCAAAACGACAGTCTCCTACGAGCAGTACTTC.